These 31 T cell receptor beta chains originate from one sample sequenced in a study of T cell changes during pregnancy in multiple sclerosis. The table came from immunoSEQ multiplex PCR; TCRdb's copy has only in-frame clones and leaves some out. The sample consists of tens of thousands of clones, about 94% of them appearing once. The material was CD8+ T cells from peripheral blood mononuclear cells, obtained after pregnancy. The origin of the receptors is a female donor with multiple sclerosis, enrolled in a pregnancy study.

The chain couples TRBV4-3 to TRBJ2-1; D remains unclear. Trimming took off 0 bases at V and 4 bases at J, with 10 bases between the two ends. The CDR3 consists of 15 residues. Germline V gives CDR1 LGHNA, CDR2 YSLEER. The CDR3 DNA sequence: TGCGCCAGCAGCCAAGACAGAAACCTTTACAATGAGCAGTTCTTC. As protein: CASSQDRNLYNEQFF.

J is TRBJ2-6 and V is TRBV29-1; 8 bases agree with TRBD1. The CDR3 extends over 16 amino acids. Germline CDR1 and CDR2: SQVTM and ANQGSEA. The V segment lost 5 bases and the J segment 2 bases; nucleotides outside the gene matches: 8. This chain's CDR3 is CSVLMTGVPGANVLTF. The CDR3 nucleotides read TGCAGCGTTTTGATGACAGGGGTCCCTGGGGCCAACGTCCTGACTTTC.

The J gene is TRBJ2-4, the V gene TRBV28; D is perhaps TRBD1 (7 bases). Deletions cut 5 bases from V and 3 bases from J, with 20 bases between. The CDR3 runs 17 residues. Germline V gene lookup returns CDR1 MDHEN and CDR2 SYDVKM. CDR3: CASSPRGEGQVKNIQYF. CDR3 DNA: TGTGCCAGCAGTCCCCGCGGGGAAGGACAGGTCAAAAACATTCAGTACTTC.

Only one count was recorded for this clone. The rearrangement uses TRBV5-8 and TRBJ2-1; 10 nucleotides agree with TRBD2. Trimming removed 3 bases from V and 0 bases from J; junction bases left unmatched: 9. The CDR3 covers 18 residues. Germline V lookup: CDR1 SGHTS, CDR2 YDEGEE. CDR3 amino acids: CASSSLKSSGGSYNEQFF. CDR3 nucleotide sequence: TGTGCCAGCAGCTCCCTAAAATCTAGCGGGGGCTCCTACAATGAGCAGTTCTTC.

The chain employs TRBV6-1 and TRBJ2-2; a weak D match, TRBD1 (6 bases). V was pared by 2 bases and J by 5 bases, with 15 bases between. Germline assignment: CDR1 MNHNS and CDR2 SASEGT. The CDR3 has 16 residues. The chain's CDR3 is CASSEWAGVRTGELFF. CDR3 bases: TGTGCCAGCAGTGAATGGGCAGGGGTTCGAACCGGGGAGCTGTTTTTT.

The chain is built from TRBV6-5 and TRBJ2-3, with 8 positions matching TRBD2. CDR3 length: 14 amino acids. Unmatched junction bases numbered 6, after V lost 8 bases and J lost 2 bases. Looked up from germline, CDR1 is MNHEY and CDR2 is SVGAGI. CDR3 nucleotides: TGTGCCAGCCGGGAGGGGGTGACCACAGATACGCAGTATTTT. Protein: CASREGVTTDTQYF.

The chain uses TRBV13 and TRBJ2-5; TRBD2 matches 8 bases. The CDR3 sequence is 16 residues long. J was trimmed by 2 bases and V by 2 bases; bases with no gene match: 7. Germline CDR1 is PRHDT and CDR2 is FYEKMQ (reference sequence). The CDR3 loop reads CASSLRLAGVQETQYF. The CDR3 DNA is TGTGCCAGCAGCTTAAGGCTAGCGGGTGTACAAGAGACCCAGTACTTC.

The chain couples TRBV9 to TRBJ2-1; possible D gene TRBD2, 5 bases. The germline V gene has CDR1 SGDLS and CDR2 YYNGEE. V gave up 4 bases and J gave up 0 bases, with 14 bases separating them. The CDR3 covers 16 residues. CDR3 in amino acids: CASSFRLTSSYNEQFF. CDR3 in DNA: TGTGCCAGCAGCTTTCGACTAACAAGCTCCTACAATGAGCAGTTCTTC.

The V gene is TRBV13, the J gene TRBJ2-1; the match to TRBD1 covers 9 bases. V lost 3 bases and J lost 0; bases outside the gene matches: 6. Germline-derived CDR1 and CDR2 are PRHDT and FYEKMQ (reference sequence). This CDR3 is 17 amino acids long. The CDR3 nucleotides are TGTGCCAGCAGCTTGGGGGGACAGGGATTCTCCTACAATGAGCAGTTCTTC. It translates to CASSLGGQGFSYNEQFF.

In this sample, this clone turned up once. The rearrangement links TRBV4-1 to TRBJ2-5; 9 bases map to TRBD1. The DNA end is a closer match to TRBJ2-7, so the J assignment may be wrong. The CDR3 contains 16 residues. Germline V lookup: CDR1 MGHRA, CDR2 YSYEKL. CDR3 coding DNA: TGCGCCAGCAGCCAAGCGCCCACAGGGGGCTTTTACGAGCAGTACTTC. Its protein is CASSQAPTGGFYEQYF.

The rearrangement links TRBV5-4 to TRBJ2-3, with TRBD2 matching over 12 bases. This CDR3 comprises 14 residues. The trim removed 3 bases at V and 4 bases at J, leaving 0 bases unmatched. Looked up from germline, CDR1 is SGHNT and CDR2 is YYREEE (reference sequence). The CDR3 sequence is CASSSSGRADTQYF. The CDR3 DNA is TGTGCCAGCAGCTCTAGCGGGAGGGCAGATACGCAGTATTTT.

This rearrangement joins TRBV6-1 to TRBJ2-1, with 9 bases that match TRBD1. V dropped 1 base and J dropped 8; count of bases not matched to a gene: 9. This CDR3 has 16 amino acids. CDR1 and CDR2 from the germline V gene are MNHNS and SASEGT. CDR3 bases: TGTGCCAGCAGTGAAGTAACCGGGACAGGGAACGATGAGCAGTTCTTC. This encodes CASSEVTGTGNDEQFF.

V usage is TRBV7-2 and J usage is TRBJ2-3, with 7 bases aligning to TRBD1. This CDR3 spans 16 amino acids. Per germline, CDR1 SGHTA and CDR2 FQGNSA. V shed 3 bases, J shed 5 bases, and the junction held 11 bases outside the gene matches. Here the CDR3 DNA reads TGTGCCAGCAGCTTCGCGACAGGGTGGGGCGGAGATACGCAGTATTTT. As protein: CASSFATGWGGDTQYF. Using reference TRBV7-2 and TRBJ2-3 for the parts outside the CDR3, the full variable domain is GAGVSQSPSNKVTEKGKDVELRCDPISGHTALYWYRQSLGQGLEFLIYFQGNSAPDKSGLPSDRFSAERTGGSVSTLTIQRTQQEDSAVYLCASSFATGWGGDTQYFGPGTRLTVL.

V usage is TRBV13 and J usage is TRBJ2-1; D is possibly TRBD1 (5 bases). The CDR3 extends over 12 amino acids. V lost 3 bases and J 6 bases, leaving 6 bases between the germline ends. Germline assignment: CDR1 PRHDT and CDR2 FYEKMQ (reference sequence). DNA of the CDR3: TGTGCCAGCAGCTTTCAGGGCAATGAGCAGTTCTTC. It is translated as CASSFQGNEQFF.

V usage is TRBV27 and J usage is TRBJ1-4, with D hard to call. Germline CDR1 and CDR2: MNHEY and SMNVEV (reference sequence). V dropped 2 bases and J dropped 0 bases, with 10 bases sitting between them. The CDR3 is 16 amino acids. CDR3 region: CASSLIAGATNEKLFF. CDR3 DNA sequence: TGTGCCAGCAGTTTAATCGCCGGTGCAACTAATGAAAAACTGTTTTTT.

The chain uses TRBV9 and TRBJ2-2; 8 bases match TRBD2. The CDR3 runs to 14 residues. V trimming: 5 bases; J trimming: 4 bases; junction bases outside the gene matches: 4. Germline V gene sequence: CDR1 SGDLS, CDR2 YYNGEE. The chain's CDR3 is CASRIAGSTGELFF. The CDR3 coding sequence is TGTGCCAGCAGGATAGCGGGAAGCACCGGGGAGCTGTTTTTT.

The V call is TRBV27, the J call TRBJ2-2; weak D call: TRBD2 (6 bases). V was clipped by 2 bases and J by 4 bases, with 11 bases between them. This CDR3 spans 15 amino acids. Germline CDR1 reads MNHEY; CDR2 reads SMNVEV (reference sequence). The chain's CDR3 is CASSLRRGFTGELFF. The DNA for the CDR3 is TGTGCCAGCAGTTTAAGGAGGGGATTCACCGGGGAGCTGTTTTTT.

The V and J genes are TRBV5-4 and TRBJ1-1; 10 bases agree with TRBD1. The junction had 1 base not matched to a gene; V was cut back by 1 base and J by 4 bases. This CDR3 has 14 residues. Per germline, CDR1 SGHNT and CDR2 YYREEE (reference sequence). The CDR3 coding sequence is TGTGCCAGCAGCTTGAGGACAGGGGGCACTGAAGCTTTCTTT. Translation gives CASSLRTGGTEAFF.

This rearrangement joins TRBV4-1 to TRBJ2-7; 9 bases match TRBD1. The CDR3 is 16 amino acids. CDR1 and CDR2 from the germline V gene are MGHRA and YSYEKL. V lost 0 bases and J lost 2; bases outside the gene matches: 5. In DNA, the CDR3 is TGCGCCAGCAGCCAAGATGGGACAGGGAGGGCCTACGAGCAGTACTTC. Protein product: CASSQDGTGRAYEQYF.

The DNA for the CDR3 is TGTGCCAGCACCCCCGGGGGAACCGGGGAGCTGTTTTTT. This encodes CASTPGGTGELFF. The chain has TRBV6-4 and TRBJ2-2, with TRBD2 as a possible D gene (6 bases). From germline, CDR1 is MRHNA and CDR2 SNTAGT. CDR3 size: 13 residues. Trimming took off 7 bases at V and 5 bases at J, with 11 bases between the two ends.

The rearrangement links TRBV4-1 to TRBJ2-1, with 8 positions matching TRBD2. V lost 7 bases and J lost 0; bases outside the gene matches: 8. The CDR3 is 16 residues long. Germline lookup yields CDR1 MGHRA and CDR2 YSYEKL. CDR3 sequence: CASTQSGGSSYNEQFF. The CDR3 nucleotides are TGCGCCAGCACACAGTCGGGGGGGAGCTCCTACAATGAGCAGTTCTTC.

The chain is built from TRBV13 and TRBJ2-1; 12 nucleotides line up with TRBD2. CDR1 PRHDT and CDR2 FYEKMQ come from the germline V gene (reference sequence). V lost 4 bases to trimming and J lost 2 bases; unmatched junction nucleotides: 6. The CDR3 spans 17 residues. CDR3 sequence: CASSSQLAGGTYNEQFF. CDR3 DNA sequence: TGTGCCAGCAGCTCCCAACTAGCGGGAGGCACCTACAATGAGCAGTTCTTC.

This rearrangement joins TRBV7-6 to TRBJ2-1; 15 bases are a match to TRBD2. Per the germline V gene, CDR1 is SGHVS and CDR2 is FNYEAQ. The CDR3 loop spans 16 amino acids. V lost 3 bases, J lost 7 bases, and 4 bases stayed unmatched. The CDR3 sequence is CASSFGLAGGINEQFF. In nucleotides, the CDR3 is TGTGCCAGCAGCTTTGGACTAGCGGGAGGGATAAATGAGCAGTTCTTC.

The chain combines TRBV5-4 with TRBJ2-3, with 9 bases lining up with TRBD2. V lost 5 bases, J lost 2 bases, and 3 bases stayed unmatched. The CDR3 covers 14 residues. The germline gives CDR1 SGHNT, CDR2 YYREEE (reference sequence). CDR3 in amino acids: CASRAGGITDTQYF. The CDR3 nucleotides are TGTGCCAGCAGGGCGGGGGGGATCACAGATACGCAGTATTTT. Together with reference TRBV5-4 and TRBJ2-3, the CDR3 gives the full variable domain: ETGVTQSPTHLIKTRGQQVTLRCSSQSGHNTVSWYQQALGQGPQFIFQYYREEENGRGNFPPRFSGLQFPNYSSELNVNALELDDSALYLCASRAGGITDTQYFGPGTRLTVL.

V gene TRBV2 combines with J gene TRBJ1-5; perhaps TRBD1 as D (6 bases). The CDR3 sequence is 13 residues long. CDR1 SNHLY and CDR2 FYNNEI come from the germline V gene. V gave up 5 bases and J gave up 5 bases, with 10 bases separating them. CDR3 coding DNA: TGTGCCAGCAGTACAGGGATCCATCAGCCCCAGCATTTT. Translation gives CASSTGIHQPQHF.

This chain uses TRBV19 with TRBJ2-2; D may be TRBD1 (5 bases). Germline V gene sequence: CDR1 LNHDA, CDR2 SQIVND (reference sequence). CDR3 length equals 15 residues. V lost 6 bases to trimming and J lost 5 bases, with 16 bases between them. CDR3: CASSPSYSGTGELFF. The CDR3 DNA is TGTGCCAGTAGCCCAAGTTACTCAGGGACCGGGGAGCTGTTTTTT.

The chain employs TRBV4-1 and TRBJ2-5; D possibly corresponds to TRBD1 (6 bases). The assigned J gene may be wrong: the sequence end matches TRBJ2-7 better. CDR1 is MGHRA, CDR2 YSYEKL, per germline. The CDR3 has 13 residues. As DNA, the CDR3 is TGCGCCAGCCAAGCTGAGGGGGTATACGAGCAGTACTTC. Translation: CASQAEGVYEQYF.

The rearrangement uses TRBV27 and TRBJ1-5, with a weak D call TRBD1 (5 bases). Germline V gene lookup returns CDR1 MNHEY and CDR2 SMNVEV (reference sequence). V was pared by 0 bases and J by 3 bases, with 9 bases between. The CDR3 is made up of 15 amino acids. CDR3 in amino acids: CASSLSTQVNQPQHF. The DNA of the CDR3 is TGTGCCAGCAGTTTATCGACACAGGTCAATCAGCCCCAGCATTTT.

This chain uses TRBV7-6 with TRBJ1-1, with 9 bases matching TRBD1. Unmatched junction bases numbered 6, after V lost 3 bases and J lost 1 base. There are 16 residues in the CDR3. In germline, CDR1 is SGHVS, CDR2 FNYEAQ. The DNA of the CDR3 is TGTGCCAGCAGCTTCGACAGGGGGGTCGGGAACACTGAAGCTTTCTTT. Translated: CASSFDRGVGNTEAFF.

This clone has just one count. V gene TRBV27 combines with J gene TRBJ2-3, with 12 bases identical to TRBD2. The CDR3 has 15 amino acids. Germline trimming cut 6 bases from V and 6 bases from J; bases unmatched to any gene: 7. Germline V gene lookup returns CDR1 MNHEY and CDR2 SMNVEV (reference sequence). The CDR3 loop reads CASRSLAGGRDTQYF. The CDR3 DNA reads as TGTGCCAGCAGGTCTCTAGCGGGGGGGCGGGATACGCAGTATTTT.

The chain uses TRBV7-9 and TRBJ2-1; TRBD2 matches 7 bases. CDR3 length: 12 residues. V was pared by 8 bases and J by 5 bases, with 3 bases of the junction left unmatched. Germline CDR1 reads SEHNR; CDR2 reads FQNEAQ (reference sequence). CDR3 protein: CASGRVNNEQFF. The CDR3, as DNA: TGTGCCAGCGGGAGGGTGAACAATGAGCAGTTCTTC. The complete variable domain, with remaining parts taken from reference TRBV7-9 and TRBJ2-1, reads DTGVSQNPRHKITKRGQNVTFRCDPISEHNRLYWYRQTLGQGPEFLTYFQNEAQLEKSRLLSDRFSAERPKGSFSTLEIQRTEQGDSAMYLCASGRVNNEQFFGPGTRLTVL.